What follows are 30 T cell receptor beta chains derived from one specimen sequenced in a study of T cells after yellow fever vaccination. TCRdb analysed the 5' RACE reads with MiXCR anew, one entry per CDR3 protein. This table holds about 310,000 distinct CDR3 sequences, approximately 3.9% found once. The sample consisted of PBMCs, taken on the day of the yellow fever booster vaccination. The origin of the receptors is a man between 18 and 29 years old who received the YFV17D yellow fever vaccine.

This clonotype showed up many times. The CDR3 is CASSLMTDQETQYF. CDR3 sequence (DNA): TGTGCCAGCAGCTTAATGACGGACCAAGAGACCCAGTACTTC. The chain combines TRBV7-9 with TRBJ2-5; D gene unclear. This CDR3 comprises 14 residues. From germline, CDR1 is SEHNR and CDR2 FQNEAQ (reference sequence). Trimming shortened V by 2 bases and J by 0 bases, and 7 bases separated the two germline ends. Drawing the rest from reference TRBV7-9 and TRBJ2-5, the complete variable domain is DTGVSQNPRHKITKRGQNVTFRCDPISEHNRLYWYRQTLGQGPEFLTYFQNEAQLEKSRLLSDRFSAERPKGSFSTLEIQRTEQGDSAMYLCASSLMTDQETQYFGPGTRLLVL.

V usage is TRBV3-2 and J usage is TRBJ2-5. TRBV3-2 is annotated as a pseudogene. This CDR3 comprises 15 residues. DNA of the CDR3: TGTGCCAGCAGCCAAGATGGACCCAACCAAGAGACCCAGTACTTC. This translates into CASSQDGPNQETQYF.

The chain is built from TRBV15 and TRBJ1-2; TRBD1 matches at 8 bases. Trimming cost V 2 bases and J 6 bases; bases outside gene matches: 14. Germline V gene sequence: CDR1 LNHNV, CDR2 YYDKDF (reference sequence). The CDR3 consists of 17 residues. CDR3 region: CATSRSDRGLGFDGYTF. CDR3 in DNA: TGTGCCACCAGCAGATCCGACAGGGGACTTGGGTTTGATGGCTACACCTTC.

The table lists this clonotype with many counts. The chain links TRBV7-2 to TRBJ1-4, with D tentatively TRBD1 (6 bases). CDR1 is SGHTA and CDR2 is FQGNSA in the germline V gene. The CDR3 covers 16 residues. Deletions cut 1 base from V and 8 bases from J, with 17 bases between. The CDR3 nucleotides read TGTGCCAGCAGCTTAGGTGGGGGCAGGGGTGGGGAAAAACTGTTTTTT. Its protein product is CASSLGGGRGGEKLFF.

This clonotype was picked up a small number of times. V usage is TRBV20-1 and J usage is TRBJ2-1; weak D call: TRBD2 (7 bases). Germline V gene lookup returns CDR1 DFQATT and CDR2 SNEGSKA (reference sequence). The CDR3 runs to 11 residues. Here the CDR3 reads CGGASYNEQFF. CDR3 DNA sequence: TGCGGGGGGGCCTCCTACAATGAGCAGTTCTTC.

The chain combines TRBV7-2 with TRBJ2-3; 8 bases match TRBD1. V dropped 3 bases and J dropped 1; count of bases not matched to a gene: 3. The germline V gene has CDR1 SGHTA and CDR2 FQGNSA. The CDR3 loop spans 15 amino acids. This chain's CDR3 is CASSFGQGGTDTQYF. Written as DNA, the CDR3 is TGTGCCAGCAGCTTTGGACAGGGTGGCACAGATACGCAGTATTTT. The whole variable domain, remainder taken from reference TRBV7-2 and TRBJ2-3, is GAGVSQSPSNKVTEKGKDVELRCDPISGHTALYWYRQSLGQGLEFLIYFQGNSAPDKSGLPSDRFSAERTGGSVSTLTIQRTQQEDSAVYLCASSFGQGGTDTQYFGPGTRLTVL.

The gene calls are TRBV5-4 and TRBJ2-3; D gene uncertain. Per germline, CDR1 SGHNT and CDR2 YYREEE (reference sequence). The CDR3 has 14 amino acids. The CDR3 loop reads CAFSAFSSTDTQYF. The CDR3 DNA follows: TGTGCTTTTAGTGCATTCTCTAGCACAGATACGCAGTATTTT. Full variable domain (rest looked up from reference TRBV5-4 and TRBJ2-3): ETGVTQSPTHLIKTRGQQVTLRCSSQSGHNTVSWYQQALGQGPQFIFQYYREEENGRGNFPPRFSGLQFPNYSSELNVNALELDDSALYLCAFSAFSSTDTQYFGPGTRLTVL.

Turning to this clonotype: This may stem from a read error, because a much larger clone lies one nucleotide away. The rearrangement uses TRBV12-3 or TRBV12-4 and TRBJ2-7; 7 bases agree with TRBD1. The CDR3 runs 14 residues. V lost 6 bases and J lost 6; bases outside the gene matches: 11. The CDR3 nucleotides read TGTGCCAGCAGCAGCCTAGGGACAGCCTGCGAGCAGTACTTC. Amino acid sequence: CASSSLGTACEQYF.

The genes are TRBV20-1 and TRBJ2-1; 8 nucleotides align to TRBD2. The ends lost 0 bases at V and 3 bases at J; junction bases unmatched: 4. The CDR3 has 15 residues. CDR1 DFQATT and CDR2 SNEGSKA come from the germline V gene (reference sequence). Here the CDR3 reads CSARDRRGDYNEQFF. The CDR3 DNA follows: TGCAGTGCTAGAGATCGGCGGGGGGACTACAATGAGCAGTTCTTC.

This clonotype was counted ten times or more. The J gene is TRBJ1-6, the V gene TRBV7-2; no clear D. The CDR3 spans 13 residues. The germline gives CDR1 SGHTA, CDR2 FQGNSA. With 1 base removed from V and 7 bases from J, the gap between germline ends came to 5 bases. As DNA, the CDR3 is TGTGCCAGCAGCTTAGGACTGAATTCACCCCTCCACTTT. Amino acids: CASSLGLNSPLHF.

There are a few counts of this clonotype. The CDR3 region is CAIGTSGGQYNEQFF. The CDR3 bases are TGTGCCATCGGGACTAGCGGGGGGCAATACAATGAGCAGTTCTTC. This sequence joins TRBV10-3 and TRBJ2-1; 15 bases match TRBD2. The CDR3 contains 15 residues. V was clipped by 8 bases and J by 4 bases; unmatched bases: 3. Germline V gene lookup returns CDR1 ENHRY and CDR2 SYGVKD.

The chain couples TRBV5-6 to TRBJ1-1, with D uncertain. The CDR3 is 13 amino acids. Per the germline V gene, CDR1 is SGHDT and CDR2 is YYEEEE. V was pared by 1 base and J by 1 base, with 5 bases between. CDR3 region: CASSLFPNTEAFF. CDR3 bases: TGTGCCAGCAGCTTGTTTCCGAACACTGAAGCTTTCTTT.

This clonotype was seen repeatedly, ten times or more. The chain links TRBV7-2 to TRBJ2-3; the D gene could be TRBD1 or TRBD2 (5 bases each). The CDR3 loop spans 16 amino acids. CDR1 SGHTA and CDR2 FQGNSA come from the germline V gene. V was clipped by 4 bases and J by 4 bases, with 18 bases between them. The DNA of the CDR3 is TGTGCCAGCAGCTCAGGGACGGATTTAGTGTCAGATACGCAGTATTTT. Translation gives CASSSGTDLVSDTQYF.

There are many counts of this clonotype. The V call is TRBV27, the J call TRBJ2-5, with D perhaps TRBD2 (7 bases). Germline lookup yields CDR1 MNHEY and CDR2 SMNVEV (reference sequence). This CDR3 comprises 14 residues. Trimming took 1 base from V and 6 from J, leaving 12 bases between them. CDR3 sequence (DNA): TGTGCCAGCAGTTTATTGGGGGGGGCCAAGACCCAGTACTTC. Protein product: CASSLLGGAKTQYF.

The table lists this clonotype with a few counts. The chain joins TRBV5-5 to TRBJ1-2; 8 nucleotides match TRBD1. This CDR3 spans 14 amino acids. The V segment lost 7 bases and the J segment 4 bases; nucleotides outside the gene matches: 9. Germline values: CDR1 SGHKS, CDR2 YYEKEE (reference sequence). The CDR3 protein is CASAPTGAVYGYTF. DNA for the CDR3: TGTGCCAGCGCCCCGACAGGGGCAGTCTATGGCTACACCTTC.

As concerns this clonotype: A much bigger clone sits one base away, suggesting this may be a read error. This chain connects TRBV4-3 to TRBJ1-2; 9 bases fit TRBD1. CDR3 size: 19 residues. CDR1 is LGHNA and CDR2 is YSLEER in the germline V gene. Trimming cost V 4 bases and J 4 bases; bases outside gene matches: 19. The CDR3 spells CASSLVEGTGPKGPYGYTF. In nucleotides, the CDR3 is TGCGCCAGCAGCCTAGTGGAGGGGACAGGGCCTAAGGGTCCCTATGGCTACACCTTC.

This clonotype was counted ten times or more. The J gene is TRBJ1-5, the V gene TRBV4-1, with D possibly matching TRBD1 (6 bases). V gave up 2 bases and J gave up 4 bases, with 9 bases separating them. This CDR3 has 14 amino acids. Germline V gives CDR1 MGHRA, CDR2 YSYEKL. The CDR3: CASSQQGLNQPQHF. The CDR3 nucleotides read TGCGCCAGCAGCCAACAGGGGCTGAATCAGCCCCAGCATTTT.

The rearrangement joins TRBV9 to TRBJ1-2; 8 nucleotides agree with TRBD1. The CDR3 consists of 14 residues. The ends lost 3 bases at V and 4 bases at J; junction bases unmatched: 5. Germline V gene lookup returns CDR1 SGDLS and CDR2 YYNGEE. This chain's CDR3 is CASSASTGGYGYTF. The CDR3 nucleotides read TGTGCCAGCAGCGCCTCTACAGGGGGCTATGGCTACACCTTC.

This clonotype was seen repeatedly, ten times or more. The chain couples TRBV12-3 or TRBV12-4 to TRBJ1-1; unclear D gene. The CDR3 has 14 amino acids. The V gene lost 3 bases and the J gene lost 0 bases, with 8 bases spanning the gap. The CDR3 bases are TGTGCCAGCAGTTTCGGGATGCTGAACACTGAAGCTTTCTTT. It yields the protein CASSFGMLNTEAFF.

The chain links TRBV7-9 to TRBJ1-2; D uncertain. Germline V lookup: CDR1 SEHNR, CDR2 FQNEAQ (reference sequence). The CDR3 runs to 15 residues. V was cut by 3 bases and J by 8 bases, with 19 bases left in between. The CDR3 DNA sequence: TGTGCCAGCAGCTTGAGTAGGGAGGCTAGGAGCGGCTACACCTTC. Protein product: CASSLSREARSGYTF.

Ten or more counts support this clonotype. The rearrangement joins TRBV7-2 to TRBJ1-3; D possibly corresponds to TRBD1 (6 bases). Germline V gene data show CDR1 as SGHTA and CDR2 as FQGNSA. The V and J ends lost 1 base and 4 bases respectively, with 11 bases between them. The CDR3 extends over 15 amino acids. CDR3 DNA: TGTGCCAGCAGCTTAGGGGGGCTGGAGGGAAACACCATATATTTT. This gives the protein CASSLGGLEGNTIYF.

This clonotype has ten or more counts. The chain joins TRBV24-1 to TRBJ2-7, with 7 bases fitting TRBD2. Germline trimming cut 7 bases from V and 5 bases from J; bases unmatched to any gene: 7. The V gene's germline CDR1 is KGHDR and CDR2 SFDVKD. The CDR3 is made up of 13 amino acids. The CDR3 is CATRRLAGNEQYF. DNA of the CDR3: TGTGCCACCAGAAGACTAGCCGGTAACGAGCAGTACTTC.

In DNA form, the CDR3 reads TGTGCCAGCAGCCAAGGGGATGCGCGGGGGAACGAGCAGTACTTC. Protein product: CASSQGDARGNEQYF. This sequence joins TRBV3-1 and TRBJ2-7; 7 bases are shared with TRBD2. CDR3 length: 15 amino acids. Losses at the gene ends were 1 base for V and 5 bases for J; bases not matched to a gene: 8. Germline lookup yields CDR1 LGHDT and CDR2 YNNKEL (reference sequence).

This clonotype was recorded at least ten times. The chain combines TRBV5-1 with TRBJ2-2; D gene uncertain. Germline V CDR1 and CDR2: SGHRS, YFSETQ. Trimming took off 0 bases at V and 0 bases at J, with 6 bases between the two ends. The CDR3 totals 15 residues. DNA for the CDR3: TGCGCCAGCAGCTTGGATGATCCGAACACCGGGGAGCTGTTTTTT. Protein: CASSLDDPNTGELFF.

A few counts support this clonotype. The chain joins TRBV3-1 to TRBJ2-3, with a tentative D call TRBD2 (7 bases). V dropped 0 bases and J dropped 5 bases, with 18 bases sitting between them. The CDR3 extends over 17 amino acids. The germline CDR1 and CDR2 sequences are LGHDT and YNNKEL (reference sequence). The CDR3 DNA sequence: TGTGCCAGCAGCCAAGAGATGGGGGGGCTCTACGGAGATACGCAGTATTTT. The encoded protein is CASSQEMGGLYGDTQYF.

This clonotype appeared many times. The CDR3 DNA follows: TGCGCCAGCAGCTTGGAATTAGCCCCAGATACGCAGTATTTT. Translated: CASSLELAPDTQYF. J is TRBJ2-3 and V is TRBV5-1; unclear D gene. The CDR3 totals 14 residues. Germline-derived CDR1 and CDR2 are SGHRS and YFSETQ. Trimming cost V 0 bases and J 4 bases, with 9 bases left between them.

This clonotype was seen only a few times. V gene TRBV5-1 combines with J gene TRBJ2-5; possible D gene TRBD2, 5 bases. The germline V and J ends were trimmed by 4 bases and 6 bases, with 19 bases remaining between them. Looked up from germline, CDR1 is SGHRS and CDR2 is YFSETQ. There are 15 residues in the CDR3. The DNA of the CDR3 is TGCGCCAGCAGCCCTGACTCCGGGGTTTGGAAGACCCAGTACTTC. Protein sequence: CASSPDSGVWKTQYF.

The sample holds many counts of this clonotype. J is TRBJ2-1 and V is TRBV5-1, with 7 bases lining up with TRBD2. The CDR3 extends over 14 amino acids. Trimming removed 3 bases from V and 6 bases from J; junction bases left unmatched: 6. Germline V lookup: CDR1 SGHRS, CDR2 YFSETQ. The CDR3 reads CASSWGGGTNEQFF. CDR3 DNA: TGCGCCAGCAGCTGGGGGGGAGGGACCAATGAGCAGTTCTTC. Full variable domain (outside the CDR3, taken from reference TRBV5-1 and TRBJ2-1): KAGVTQTPRYLIKTRGQQVTLSCSPISGHRSVSWYQQTPGQGLQFLFEYFSETQRNKGNFPGRFSGRQFSNSRSEMNVSTLELGDSALYLCASSWGGGTNEQFFGPGTRLTVL.

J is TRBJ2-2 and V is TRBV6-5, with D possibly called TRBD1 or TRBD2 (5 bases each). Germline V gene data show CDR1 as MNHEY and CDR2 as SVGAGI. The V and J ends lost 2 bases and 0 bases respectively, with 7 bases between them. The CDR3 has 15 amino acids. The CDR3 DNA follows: TGTGCCAGCAGTTACCCGGGACCGAACACCGGGGAGCTGTTTTTT. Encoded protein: CASSYPGPNTGELFF.

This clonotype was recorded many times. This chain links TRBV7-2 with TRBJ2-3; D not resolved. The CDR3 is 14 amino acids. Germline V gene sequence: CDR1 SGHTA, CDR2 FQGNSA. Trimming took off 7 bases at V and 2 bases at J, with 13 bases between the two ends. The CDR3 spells CASIPVAYTDTQYF. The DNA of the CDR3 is TGTGCCAGCATCCCGGTGGCTTACACAGATACGCAGTATTTT.